These 19 T cell receptor beta chains share one sample of origin, sequenced in a study of CD8 T cells in ankylosing spondylitis. In TCRdb, the 5' RACE reads were re-called with MiXCR into one record per CDR3 protein. Of about 280,000 distinct CDR3 sequences in the sample, 20% were seen once. What was sequenced was blood, either unsorted or a sorted T cell fraction (not recorded which). These receptor sequences come from a male donor with ankylosing spondylitis or in good health (not recorded which).

This clonotype occurred a few times. V usage is TRBV20-1 and J usage is TRBJ2-4; TRBD1 or TRBD2 may be the D gene (5 bases each). Deletions cut 6 bases from V and 4 bases from J, with 13 bases between. The CDR3 totals 13 residues. Germline V gene data show CDR1 as DFQATT and CDR2 as SNEGSKA (reference sequence). As DNA, the CDR3 is TGCAGTGCCCGAGGGACGGAAAAAAACATTCAGTACTTC. Its translation is CSARGTEKNIQYF.

The chain uses TRBV6-1 and TRBJ2-7; possibly TRBD1 for D (5 bases). Trimming pared 7 bases from V and 1 base from J, leaving 17 bases between. Germline V gene data show CDR1 as MNHNS and CDR2 as SASEGT. This CDR3 has 15 residues. The CDR3 nucleotides read TGTGCCAGCACTATGACAGCCAATCCTTCCTACGAGCAGTACGTC. Protein sequence: CASTMTANPSYEQYV.

The rearrangement uses TRBV3-1 and TRBJ1-5, with 7 positions matching TRBD1. Trimming cost V 0 bases and J 9 bases; bases outside gene matches: 5. Germline assignment: CDR1 LGHDT and CDR2 YNNKEL (reference sequence). The CDR3 length is 14 residues. The CDR3 loop reads CASSQDHRGLPQHF. For the CDR3, the DNA is TGTGCCAGCAGCCAAGATCACAGGGGATTGCCCCAGCATTTT.

The chain combines TRBV27 with TRBJ2-5; no definite D call. The germline V gene has CDR1 MNHEY and CDR2 SMNVEV (reference sequence). Trimming took off 2 bases at V and 2 bases at J, with 18 bases between the two ends. This CDR3 comprises 17 residues. As DNA, the CDR3 is TGTGCCAGCAGTTTACAGGTCGGCGCAGGCGGACAAGAGACCCAGTACTTC. Translated, it gives CASSLQVGAGGQETQYF.

CDR3 protein: CATSRDLKETQYF. The CDR3 region has the DNA TGTGCCACCAGCAGAGATCTCAAAGAGACCCAGTACTTC. The chain is built from TRBV15 and TRBJ2-5, with D hard to call. From germline, CDR1 is LNHNV and CDR2 YYDKDF (reference sequence). Deletions cut 0 bases from V and 3 bases from J, with 5 bases between. This CDR3 is 13 amino acids long.

This chain connects TRBV27 to TRBJ2-1, with 8 bases fitting TRBD1. The germline CDR1 and CDR2 sequences are MNHEY and SMNVEV (reference sequence). After removal of 6 bases from V and 4 bases from J, the junction contained 8 bases not matched to a gene. The CDR3 is 15 residues long. In DNA form, the CDR3 reads TGTGCCAGCAGGAAGGACAGGGAGTATTACAATGAGCAGTTCTTC. Translated: CASRKDREYYNEQFF.

This clonotype appeared a few times. The chain combines TRBV13 with TRBJ1-1; 7 bases agree with TRBD1. CDR3 size: 12 residues. Germline trimming cut 6 bases from V and 12 bases from J; bases unmatched to any gene: 10. Germline V gene lookup returns CDR1 PRHDT and CDR2 FYEKMQ (reference sequence). The CDR3 is CASRPPQGTSFF. Written as DNA, the CDR3 is TGTGCCAGCAGGCCACCACAGGGGACATCTTTCTTT.

This clonotype showed up just a few times. CDR3 region: CSVEGLAGYNEQFF. The CDR3 DNA reads TGCAGTGTTGAGGGACTAGCGGGGTACAATGAGCAGTTCTTC. The chain joins TRBV20-1 to TRBJ2-1; 13 bases match TRBD2. Trimming took 7 bases from V and 4 from J; bases not matched to a gene: 4. CDR3 length: 14 amino acids. Per the germline V gene, CDR1 is DFQATT and CDR2 is SNEGSKA (reference sequence).

This clonotype was picked up many times. The V gene is TRBV7-3, the J gene TRBJ2-1; 7 bases fit TRBD2. Looked up from germline, CDR1 is SGHTA and CDR2 is FQGTGA. The CDR3 is 14 amino acids. Losses at the gene ends were 3 bases for V and 5 bases for J; bases not matched to a gene: 4. The CDR3 region has the DNA TGTGCCAGCAGCTTCAGCGGGGTTAACAATGAGCAGTTCTTC. This codes for CASSFSGVNNEQFF.

This clonotype has more than one count but fewer than ten. V and J are TRBV5-1 and TRBJ2-2; TRBD1 matches at 7 bases. The CDR3 loop spans 16 amino acids. V shed 4 bases and J 1 base; nucleotides not matched to a gene: 7. Germline loops: CDR1 SGHRS, CDR2 YFSETQ. The CDR3 spells CASSRAGTVNTGELFF. The CDR3 DNA reads as TGCGCCAGCAGCAGGGCCGGGACAGTGAACACCGGGGAGCTGTTTTTT.

The V gene is TRBV5-8, the J gene TRBJ2-4; either TRBD1 or TRBD2 may fit D (5 bases each). V was trimmed by 5 bases and J by 5 bases, leaving 11 bases between them. The CDR3 has 13 amino acids. Per germline, CDR1 SGHTS and CDR2 YDEGEE. Here the CDR3 reads CASRRQGENIQYF. In DNA form, the CDR3 reads TGTGCCAGCAGGCGGCAGGGAGAAAACATTCAGTACTTC.

Notes on this clonotype: Germline is not matched at one junction end, which may reflect a read error. V usage is TRBV7-9 and J usage is TRBJ2-1, with TRBD2 identical over 10 bases. CDR1 and CDR2 (germline): SEHNR, FQNEAQ (reference sequence). The CDR3 loop spans 16 amino acids. DNA of the CDR3: TGTGTCAGCAGTTCAACTAGCGGGACCCCCTACAATGAGCAGTTCTTC. Its protein is CVSSSTSGTPYNEQFF.

The chain couples TRBV6-1 to TRBJ2-5; 9 bases fit TRBD2. The CDR3 is made up of 15 amino acids. Trimming removed 9 bases from V and 0 bases from J; junction bases left unmatched: 8. Germline loops: CDR1 MNHNS, CDR2 SASEGT. DNA of the CDR3: TGTGCCAGTAGGAGGGCTAGCGGGGACCAAGAGACCCAGTACTTC. This sequence encodes CASRRASGDQETQYF.

The rearrangement uses TRBV12-3 or TRBV12-4 and TRBJ2-3; the D is unclear. Trimming stripped 1 base from V and 0 bases from J, with 11 bases between. The CDR3 is 16 amino acids. The CDR3 here is CASSLVPPGSTDTQYF. The CDR3 DNA sequence: TGTGCCAGCAGTTTAGTTCCACCGGGTAGCACAGATACGCAGTATTTT.

The J gene is TRBJ1-5, the V gene TRBV6-2 or TRBV6-3; D might be TRBD1 (5 bases). This CDR3 has 13 residues. V lost 5 bases and J 5 bases, leaving 10 bases between the germline ends. Per the germline V gene, CDR1 is MNHEY and CDR2 is SVGEGT. CDR3 sequence reads: CASSNGGDQPQHF. CDR3 sequence (DNA): TGTGCCAGCAGTAATGGGGGGGATCAGCCCCAGCATTTT.

This clonotype was seen many times. The V gene is TRBV5-1, the J gene TRBJ1-4; 9 nucleotides align to TRBD1. CDR1 and CDR2 from the germline V gene are SGHRS and YFSETQ. J was trimmed by 10 bases and V by 4 bases; bases with no gene match: 8. CDR3 length: 14 residues. The DNA of the CDR3 is TGCGCCAGCAGCCCGACAGGGGGTGAAGGAAAACTGTTTTTT. It translates to CASSPTGGEGKLFF.

This clonotype was detected ten times or more. This chain connects TRBV27 to TRBJ2-3; 7 nucleotides line up with TRBD2. This CDR3 contains 16 residues. CDR1 is MNHEY and CDR2 is SMNVEV in the germline V gene (reference sequence). Unmatched junction bases numbered 7, after V lost 4 bases and J lost 0 bases. CDR3 sequence reads: CASSSLAELSTDTQYF. CDR3 coding DNA: TGTGCCAGCAGTTCCCTAGCGGAGCTTAGCACAGATACGCAGTATTTT.

The table lists this clonotype with many counts. The chain carries TRBV20-1 and TRBJ1-5; 9 nucleotides match TRBD1. Trimming removed 5 bases from V and 7 bases from J; junction bases left unmatched: 9. The CDR3 length is 14 residues. Germline V gene sequence: CDR1 DFQATT, CDR2 SNEGSKA (reference sequence). The CDR3 is CSAWTGAGGQPQHF. The CDR3 DNA sequence: TGCAGTGCTTGGACAGGGGCAGGTGGGCAGCCCCAGCATTTT.

This clonotype was seen a few times. This chain uses TRBV7-7 with TRBJ2-3, with 13 bases fitting TRBD2. CDR1 and CDR2 from the germline V gene are SSHAT and FNYEAQ (reference sequence). This CDR3 spans 16 amino acids. The J segment lost 6 bases and the V segment lost 5 bases, leaving 8 bases of the junction unmatched. CDR3: CASSPRLAGGIDTQYF. In DNA, the CDR3 is TGTGCCAGCAGCCCCAGACTAGCGGGAGGAATTGATACGCAGTATTTT.